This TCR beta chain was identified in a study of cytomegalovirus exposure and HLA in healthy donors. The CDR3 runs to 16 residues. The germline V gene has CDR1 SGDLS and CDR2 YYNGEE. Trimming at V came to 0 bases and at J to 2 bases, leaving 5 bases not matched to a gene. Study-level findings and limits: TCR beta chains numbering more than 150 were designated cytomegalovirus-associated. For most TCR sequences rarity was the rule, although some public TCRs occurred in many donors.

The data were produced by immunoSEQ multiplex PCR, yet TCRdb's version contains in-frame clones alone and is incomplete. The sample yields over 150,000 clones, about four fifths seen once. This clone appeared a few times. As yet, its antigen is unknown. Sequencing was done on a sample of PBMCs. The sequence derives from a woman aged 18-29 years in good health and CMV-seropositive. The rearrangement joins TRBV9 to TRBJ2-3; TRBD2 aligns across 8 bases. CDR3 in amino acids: CASSVGPAGDTDTQYF. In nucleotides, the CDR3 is TGTGCCAGCAGCGTAGGTCCAGCGGGGGACACAGATACGCAGTATTTT.